The 15 T cell receptor beta chains below were found in one sample sequenced in a study of early T cells in non-severe SARS-CoV-2 infection. TCRdb reprocessed the 5' RACE reads via MiXCR and lists one record per CDR3 protein. The sample includes tens of thousands of distinct CDR3 sequences, approximately 6.9% of them seen just once. Source material: whole blood. All receptors come from an adult who was a healthcare worker with PCR-confirmed SARS-CoV-2 infection or an uninfected control (not recorded which).

This clonotype has ten or more counts. The chain has TRBV6-2 or TRBV6-3 and TRBJ2-5; D possibly matches TRBD1 or TRBD2 (6 bases each). Per the germline V gene, CDR1 is MNHEY and CDR2 is SVGEGT. V was clipped by 9 bases and J by 5 bases, with 19 bases between them. This CDR3 has 14 amino acids. For the CDR3, the DNA is TGTGCCAGTCGTGTTGACGGGGGCAGGGAGACCCAGTACTTC. Protein: CASRVDGGRETQYF.

This clonotype came up many times. The chain combines TRBV27 with TRBJ1-6; D uncertain. This CDR3 comprises 16 residues. Deletions cut 5 bases from V and 4 bases from J, with 15 bases between. The germline gives CDR1 MNHEY, CDR2 SMNVEV (reference sequence). CDR3 amino acids: CASSLQALLYNSPLHF. The DNA of the CDR3 is TGTGCCAGCAGTCTCCAGGCGCTCCTTTATAATTCACCCCTCCACTTT.

This chain links TRBV7-9 with TRBJ2-5; D gene unclear. In germline, CDR1 is SEHNR, CDR2 FQNEAQ (reference sequence). CDR3 length: 14 amino acids. V lost 2 bases and J 5 bases, leaving 12 bases between the germline ends. The CDR3, as DNA: TGTGCCAGCAGCTTAACGCCCCCGAGGGAGACCCAGTACTTC. Residues: CASSLTPPRETQYF.

This clonotype was seen many times. The V gene is TRBV3-1, the J gene TRBJ1-1; 8 nucleotides agree with TRBD1. The length of the CDR3 is 13 residues. Germline CDR1 LGHDT, CDR2 YNNKEL (reference sequence). V lost 5 bases to trimming and J lost 4 bases; unmatched junction nucleotides: 3. The CDR3 DNA follows: TGTGCCAGCAGCGCAGGGGGCGGCACTGAAGCTTTCTTT. This translates into CASSAGGGTEAFF.

The sample holds many counts of this clonotype. The chain employs TRBV10-1 and TRBJ2-1; 12 bases agree with TRBD1. Trimming cost V 3 bases and J 7 bases; bases outside gene matches: 7. CDR1 and CDR2 (germline): WNHNN, SYGVQD (reference sequence). The CDR3 is 16 residues long. The DNA of the CDR3 is TGCGCCAGCAGTGAAGCCCTGGGACAGGGGGCGAATGAGCAGTTCTTC. Protein: CASSEALGQGANEQFF.

The chain carries TRBV2 and TRBJ2-7, with 11 bases lining up with TRBD1. Germline lookup yields CDR1 SNHLY and CDR2 FYNNEI. The CDR3 sequence is 14 residues long. V was clipped by 7 bases and J by 6 bases; unmatched bases: 8. The CDR3 bases are TGTGCCAGCACCCCCGGACAGGGGGCAAGCGAGCAGTACTTC. Translation: CASTPGQGASEQYF. Full variable domain (remainder filled in from reference TRBV2 and TRBJ2-7): EPEVTQTPSHQVTQMGQEVILRCVPISNHLYFYWYRQILGQKVEFLVSFYNNEISEKSEIFDDQFSVERPDGSNFTLKIRSTKLEDSAMYFCASTPGQGASEQYFGPGTRLTVT.

The rearrangement links TRBV5-1 to TRBJ1-2; 7 bases fit TRBD1. Germline values: CDR1 SGHRS, CDR2 YFSETQ. J gave up 6 bases and V 0 bases, and 2 bases lay outside the gene matches. The CDR3 contains 13 residues. The DNA of the CDR3 is TGCGCCAGCAGCTTGGGCAGGGGGGATGGCTACACCTTC. Protein product: CASSLGRGDGYTF.

As concerns this clonotype: A read error is possible here, since a much larger clone lies one base away. The chain links TRBV7-2 to TRBJ2-3; TRBD1 matches at 8 bases. The CDR3 is 16 residues long. The germline CDR1 and CDR2 sequences are SGHTA and FQGNSA. Trimming at V came to 2 bases and at J to 2 bases, leaving 6 bases not matched to a gene. The CDR3 DNA sequence: TGTGCCAGCAGCTTAAGGACAGGGTACCTCACAGATACGCAGTATTTT. Translated: CASSLRTGYLTDTQYF.

This chain connects TRBV6-1 to TRBJ2-7; possible D gene TRBD2, 6 bases. The CDR3 covers 13 residues. The germline V gene encodes CDR1 MNHNS and CDR2 SASEGT. Trimming left V 1 base short and J 3 bases short, with 7 bases between. This CDR3 reads CASSEGGVYEQYF. CDR3 DNA: TGTGCCAGCAGTGAAGGGGGGGTCTACGAGCAGTACTTC.

This clonotype appeared many times. The rearrangement links TRBV15 to TRBJ1-6; no firm D call. The CDR3 consists of 14 residues. Trimming pared 0 bases from V and 9 bases from J, leaving 9 bases between. CDR1 is LNHNV, CDR2 YYDKDF, per germline (reference sequence). The CDR3 coding sequence is TGTGCCACCAGCAGAGACCCCGCCGGTTCACCCCTCCACTTT. Residues: CATSRDPAGSPLHF.

This clonotype has more than one count but fewer than ten. V usage is TRBV12-3 or TRBV12-4 and J usage is TRBJ2-3; 10 positions match TRBD2. The CDR3 has 15 amino acids. With V trimmed by 1 base and J by 5 bases, 3 bases remained unmatched. The CDR3 loop reads CASSLGTSGEDTQYF. The CDR3 nucleotides are TGTGCCAGCAGTTTAGGGACTAGCGGTGAAGATACGCAGTATTTT.

The chain carries TRBV6-5 and TRBJ2-3; tentative D call: TRBD1 (5 bases). V dropped 6 bases and J dropped 7 bases, with 14 bases sitting between them. Per germline, CDR1 MNHEY and CDR2 SVGAGI. The CDR3 runs 13 residues. CDR3 nucleotides: TGTGCCAGCAGCCAGCCCCCAGGGTATACGCAGTATTTT. Translating gives CASSQPPGYTQYF.

This clonotype has more than one count but fewer than ten. The chain combines TRBV12-3 or TRBV12-4 with TRBJ2-7, with D perhaps matching TRBD1 or TRBD2 (5 bases each). The CDR3 is 14 residues long. V dropped 3 bases and J dropped 2 bases, with 11 bases sitting between them. CDR3 sequence reads: CASSFSGLTYEQYF. DNA of the CDR3: TGTGCCAGCAGTTTTTCGGGGCTTACCTACGAGCAGTACTTC.

This clonotype was detected ten times or more. The genes are TRBV5-4 and TRBJ2-1; TRBD2 matches at 12 bases. CDR1 and CDR2 from the germline V gene are SGHNT and YYREEE (reference sequence). V lost 4 bases and J lost 4; bases outside the gene matches: 3. This CDR3 has 15 residues. The CDR3 region has the DNA TGTGCCAGCAGCCTCGGACTAGCGGGGTACAATGAGCAGTTCTTC. It encodes CASSLGLAGYNEQFF.

The gene calls are TRBV28 and TRBJ2-6; D is possibly TRBD2 (6 bases). The CDR3 is 15 amino acids. Germline CDR1 and CDR2: MDHEN and SYDVKM. V was cut by 4 bases and J by 3 bases, with 10 bases left in between. The CDR3 loop reads CASSSLGGGANVLTF. CDR3 nucleotides: TGTGCCAGCAGTTCCCTGGGGGGTGGGGCCAACGTCCTGACTTTC.